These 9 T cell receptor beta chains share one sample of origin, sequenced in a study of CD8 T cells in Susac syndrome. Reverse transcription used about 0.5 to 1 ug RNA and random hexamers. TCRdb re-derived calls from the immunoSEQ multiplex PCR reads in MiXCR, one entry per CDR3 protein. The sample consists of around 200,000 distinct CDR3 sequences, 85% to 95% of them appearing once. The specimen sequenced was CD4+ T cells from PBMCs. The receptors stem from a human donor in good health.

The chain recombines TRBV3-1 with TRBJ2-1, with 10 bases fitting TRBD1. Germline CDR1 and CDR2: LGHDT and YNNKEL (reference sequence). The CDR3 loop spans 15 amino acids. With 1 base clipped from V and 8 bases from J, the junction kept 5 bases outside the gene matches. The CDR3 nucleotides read TGTGCCAGCAGCCAAGTCGGACAGGGGGGCGATGAGCAGTTCTTC. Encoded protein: CASSQVGQGGDEQFF.

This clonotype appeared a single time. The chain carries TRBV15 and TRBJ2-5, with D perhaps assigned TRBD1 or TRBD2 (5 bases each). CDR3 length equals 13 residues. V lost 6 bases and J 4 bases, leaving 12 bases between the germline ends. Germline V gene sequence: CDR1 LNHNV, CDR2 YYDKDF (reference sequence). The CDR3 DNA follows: TGTGCCACCAGACGGGGCCCTGGAGAGACCCAGTACTTC. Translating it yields CATRRGPGETQYF.

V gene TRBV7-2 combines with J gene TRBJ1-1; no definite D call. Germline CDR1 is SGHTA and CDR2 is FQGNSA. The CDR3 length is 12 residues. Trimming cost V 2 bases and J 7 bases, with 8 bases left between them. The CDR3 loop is CASSLNAGEAFF. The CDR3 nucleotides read TGTGCCAGCAGCTTAAACGCGGGTGAAGCTTTCTTT.

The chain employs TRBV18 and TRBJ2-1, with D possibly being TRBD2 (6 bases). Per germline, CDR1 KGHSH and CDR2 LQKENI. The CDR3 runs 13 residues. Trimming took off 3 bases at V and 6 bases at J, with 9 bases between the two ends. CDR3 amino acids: CASSPTGGNEQFF. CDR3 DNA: TGTGCCAGCTCACCGACCGGGGGCAATGAGCAGTTCTTC.

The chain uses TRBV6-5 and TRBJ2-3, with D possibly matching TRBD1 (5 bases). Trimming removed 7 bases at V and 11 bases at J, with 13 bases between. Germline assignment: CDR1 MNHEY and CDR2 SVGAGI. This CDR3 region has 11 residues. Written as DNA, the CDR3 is TGTGCCAGCATGCAGGGCTATAGGCAGTATTTT. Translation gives CASMQGYRQYF.

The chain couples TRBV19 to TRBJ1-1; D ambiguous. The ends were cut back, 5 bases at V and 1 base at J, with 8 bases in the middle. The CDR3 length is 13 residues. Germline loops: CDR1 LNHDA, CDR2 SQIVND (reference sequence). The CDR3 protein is CASSEQANTEAFF. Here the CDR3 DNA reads TGTGCCAGTAGTGAGCAGGCGAACACTGAAGCTTTCTTT.

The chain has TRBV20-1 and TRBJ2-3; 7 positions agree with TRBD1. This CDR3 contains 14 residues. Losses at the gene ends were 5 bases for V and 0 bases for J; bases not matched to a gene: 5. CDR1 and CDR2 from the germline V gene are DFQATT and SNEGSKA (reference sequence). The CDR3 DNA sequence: TGCAGTGCTCCCGGGACAGCTAGCACAGATACGCAGTATTTT. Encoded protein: CSAPGTASTDTQYF.

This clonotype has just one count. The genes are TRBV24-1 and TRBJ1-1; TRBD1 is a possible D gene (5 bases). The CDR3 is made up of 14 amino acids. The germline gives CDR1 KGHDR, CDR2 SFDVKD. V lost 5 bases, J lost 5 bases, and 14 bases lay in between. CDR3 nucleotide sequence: TGTGCCACCAGTGTGGGGGATCAGGGAACTGAAGCTTTCTTT. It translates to CATSVGDQGTEAFF.

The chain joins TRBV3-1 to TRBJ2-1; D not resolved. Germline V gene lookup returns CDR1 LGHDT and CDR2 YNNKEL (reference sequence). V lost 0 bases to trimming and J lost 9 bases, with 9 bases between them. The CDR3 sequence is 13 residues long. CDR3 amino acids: CASSQDRMGEQFF. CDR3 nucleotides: TGTGCCAGCAGCCAAGATCGGATGGGTGAGCAGTTCTTC.